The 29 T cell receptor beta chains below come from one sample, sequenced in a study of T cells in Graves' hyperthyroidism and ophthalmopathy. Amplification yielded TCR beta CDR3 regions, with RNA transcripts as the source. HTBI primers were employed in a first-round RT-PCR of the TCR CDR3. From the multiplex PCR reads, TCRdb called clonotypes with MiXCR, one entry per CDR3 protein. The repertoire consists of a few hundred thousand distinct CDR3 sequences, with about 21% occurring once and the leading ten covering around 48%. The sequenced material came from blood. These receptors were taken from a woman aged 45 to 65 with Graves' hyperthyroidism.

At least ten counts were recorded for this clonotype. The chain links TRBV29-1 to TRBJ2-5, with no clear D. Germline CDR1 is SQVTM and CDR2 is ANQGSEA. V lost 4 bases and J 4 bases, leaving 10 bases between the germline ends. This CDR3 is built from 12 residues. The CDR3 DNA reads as TGCAGCGTTGTTCCAGTCCCAGAGACCCAGTACTTC. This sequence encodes CSVVPVPETQYF.

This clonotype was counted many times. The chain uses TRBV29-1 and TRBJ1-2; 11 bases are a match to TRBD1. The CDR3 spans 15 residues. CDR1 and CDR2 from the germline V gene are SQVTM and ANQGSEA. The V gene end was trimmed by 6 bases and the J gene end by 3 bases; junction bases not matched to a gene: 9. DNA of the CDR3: TGCAGCGTGGTAGCGGACAGGGGGCAAGACTATGGCTACACCTTC. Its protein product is CSVVADRGQDYGYTF.

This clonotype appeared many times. CDR3 DNA: TGCGCCAGCAGCTTGGCCCGGGCCTACAATGAGCAGTTCTTC. Translation gives CASSLARAYNEQFF. This chain uses TRBV5-1 with TRBJ2-1; D is unclear. V lost 0 bases, J lost 2 bases, and 6 bases lay in between. In germline, CDR1 is SGHRS, CDR2 YFSETQ. CDR3 size: 14 residues.

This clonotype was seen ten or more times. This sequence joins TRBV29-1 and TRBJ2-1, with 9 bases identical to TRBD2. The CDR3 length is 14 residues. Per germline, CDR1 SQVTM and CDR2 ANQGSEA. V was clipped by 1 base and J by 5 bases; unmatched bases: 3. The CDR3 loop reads CSVEASGINNEQFF. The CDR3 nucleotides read TGCAGCGTTGAAGCTAGCGGGATTAACAATGAGCAGTTCTTC.

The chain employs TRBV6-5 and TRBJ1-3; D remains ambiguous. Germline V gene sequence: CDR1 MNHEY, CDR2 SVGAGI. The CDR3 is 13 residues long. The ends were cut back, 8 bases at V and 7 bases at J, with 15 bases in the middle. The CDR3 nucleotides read TGTGCCAGCGTTAGGCCCGGGTTGAACACCATATATTTT. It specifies CASVRPGLNTIYF.

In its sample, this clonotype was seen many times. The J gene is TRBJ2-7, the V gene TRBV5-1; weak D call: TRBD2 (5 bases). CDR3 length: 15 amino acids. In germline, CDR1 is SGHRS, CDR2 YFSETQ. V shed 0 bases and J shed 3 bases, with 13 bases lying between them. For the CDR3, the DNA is TGCGCCAGCAGCTTGGGGACTGAATTACACTACGAGCAGTACTTC. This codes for CASSLGTELHYEQYF.

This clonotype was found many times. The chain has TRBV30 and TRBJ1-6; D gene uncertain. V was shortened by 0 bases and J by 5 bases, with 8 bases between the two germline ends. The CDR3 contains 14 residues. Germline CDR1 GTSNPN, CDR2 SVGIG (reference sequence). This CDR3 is CAWSVGSDNSPLHF. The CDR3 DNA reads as TGTGCCTGGAGTGTAGGATCAGATAATTCACCCCTCCACTTT. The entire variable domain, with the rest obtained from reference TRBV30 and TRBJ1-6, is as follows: SQTIHQWPATLVQPVGSPLSLECTVEGTSNPNLYWYRQAAGRGLQLLFYSVGIGQISSEVPQNLSASRPQDRQFILSSKKLLLSDSGFYLCAWSVGSDNSPLHFGNGTRLTVT.

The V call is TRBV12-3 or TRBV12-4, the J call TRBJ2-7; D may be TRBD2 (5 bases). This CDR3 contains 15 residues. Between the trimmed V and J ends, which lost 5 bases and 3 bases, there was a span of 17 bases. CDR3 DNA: TGTGCCAGCAGTCCCGAGGCGGGCCAAGGCTACGAGCAGTACTTC. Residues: CASSPEAGQGYEQYF.

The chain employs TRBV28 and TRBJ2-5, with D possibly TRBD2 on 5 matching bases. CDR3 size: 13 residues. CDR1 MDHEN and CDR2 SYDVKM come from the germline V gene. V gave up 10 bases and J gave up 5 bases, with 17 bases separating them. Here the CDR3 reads CAIRRAAGETQYF. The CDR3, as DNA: TGTGCCATCCGGCGGGCAGCTGGGGAGACCCAGTACTTC.

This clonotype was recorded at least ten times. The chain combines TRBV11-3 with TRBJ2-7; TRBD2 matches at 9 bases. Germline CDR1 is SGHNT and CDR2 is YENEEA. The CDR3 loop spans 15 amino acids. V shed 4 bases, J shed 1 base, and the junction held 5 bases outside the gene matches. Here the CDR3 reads CASSSGGLASYEQYF. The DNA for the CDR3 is TGTGCCAGCAGCTCTGGGGGACTAGCTTCCTACGAGCAGTACTTC.

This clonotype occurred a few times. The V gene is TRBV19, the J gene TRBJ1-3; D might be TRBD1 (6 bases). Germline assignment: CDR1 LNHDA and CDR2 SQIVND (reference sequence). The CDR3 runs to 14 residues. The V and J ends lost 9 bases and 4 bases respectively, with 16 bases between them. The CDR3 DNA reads TGTGCCAGCCGGACAGCCGGAGGAGGAAACACCATATATTTT. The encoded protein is CASRTAGGGNTIYF.

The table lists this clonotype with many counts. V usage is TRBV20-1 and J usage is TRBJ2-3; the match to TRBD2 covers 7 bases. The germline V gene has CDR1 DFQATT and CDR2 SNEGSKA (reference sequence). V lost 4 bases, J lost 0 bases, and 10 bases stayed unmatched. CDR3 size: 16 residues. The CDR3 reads CSATNSSGTSTDTQYF. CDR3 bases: TGCAGTGCTACCAATTCTAGCGGAACTAGCACAGATACGCAGTATTTT.

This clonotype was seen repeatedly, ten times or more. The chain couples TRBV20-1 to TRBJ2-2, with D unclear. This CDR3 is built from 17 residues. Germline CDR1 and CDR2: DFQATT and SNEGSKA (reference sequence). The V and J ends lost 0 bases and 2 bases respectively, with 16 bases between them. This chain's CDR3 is CSARESGHGRNTGELFF. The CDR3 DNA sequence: TGCAGTGCTAGAGAAAGTGGCCACGGACGAAACACCGGGGAGCTGTTTTTT.

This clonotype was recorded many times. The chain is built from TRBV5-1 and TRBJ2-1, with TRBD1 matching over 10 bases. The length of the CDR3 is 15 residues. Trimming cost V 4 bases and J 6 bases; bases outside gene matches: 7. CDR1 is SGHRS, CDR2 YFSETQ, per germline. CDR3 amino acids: CASSLTGQGSNEQFF. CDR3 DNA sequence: TGCGCCAGCAGCCTAACGGGACAGGGGAGCAATGAGCAGTTCTTC.

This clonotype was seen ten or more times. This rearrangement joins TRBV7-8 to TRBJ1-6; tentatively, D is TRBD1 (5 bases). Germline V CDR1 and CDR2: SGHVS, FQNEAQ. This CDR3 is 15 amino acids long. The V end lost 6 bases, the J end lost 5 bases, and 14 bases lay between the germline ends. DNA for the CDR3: TGTGCCAGCAGGTCCAGGGTGGGGGATAATTCACCCCTCCACTTT. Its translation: CASRSRVGDNSPLHF.

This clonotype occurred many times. The CDR3 nucleotides are TGTGCCAGCAGCTTGGGACAGTTATCGAACTATGGCTACACCTTC. As protein: CASSLGQLSNYGYTF. The V and J genes are TRBV5-5 and TRBJ1-2; weak D call: TRBD1 (5 bases). This CDR3 is 15 amino acids long. Germline lookup yields CDR1 SGHKS and CDR2 YYEKEE (reference sequence). Trimming shortened V by 0 bases and J by 2 bases, and 11 bases separated the two germline ends.

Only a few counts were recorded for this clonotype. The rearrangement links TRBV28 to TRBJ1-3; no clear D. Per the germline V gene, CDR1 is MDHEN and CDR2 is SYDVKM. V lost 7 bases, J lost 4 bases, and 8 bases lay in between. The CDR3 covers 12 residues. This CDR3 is CASTANGNTIYF. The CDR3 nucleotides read TGTGCCAGCACCGCAAACGGAAACACCATATATTTT. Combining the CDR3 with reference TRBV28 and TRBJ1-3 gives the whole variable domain DVKVTQSSRYLVKRTGEKVFLECVQDMDHENMFWYRQDPGLGLRLIYFSYDVKMKEKGDIPEGYSVSREKKERFSLILESASTNQTSMYLCASTANGNTIYFGEGSWLTVV.

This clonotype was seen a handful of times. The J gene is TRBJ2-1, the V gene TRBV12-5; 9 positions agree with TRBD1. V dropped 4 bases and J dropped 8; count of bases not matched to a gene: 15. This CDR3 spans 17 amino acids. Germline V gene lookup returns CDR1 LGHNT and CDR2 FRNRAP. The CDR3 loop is CASGWSLGQGLGDEQFF. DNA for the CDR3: TGTGCTAGTGGTTGGAGCCTCGGACAGGGGCTCGGGGATGAGCAGTTCTTC.

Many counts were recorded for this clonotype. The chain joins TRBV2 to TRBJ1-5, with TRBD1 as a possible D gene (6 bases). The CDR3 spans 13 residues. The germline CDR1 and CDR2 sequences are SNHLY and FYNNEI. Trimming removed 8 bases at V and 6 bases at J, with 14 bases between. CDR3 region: CASGTKVTQPQHF. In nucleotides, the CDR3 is TGTGCCAGCGGGACAAAGGTTACTCAGCCCCAGCATTTT.

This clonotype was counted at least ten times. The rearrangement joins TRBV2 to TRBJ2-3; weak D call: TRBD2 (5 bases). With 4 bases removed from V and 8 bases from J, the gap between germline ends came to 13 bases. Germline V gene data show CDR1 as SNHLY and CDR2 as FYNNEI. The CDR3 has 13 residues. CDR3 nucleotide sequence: TGTGCCAGCAGTGGCACAGCCGAGGGTACGCAGTATTTT. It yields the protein CASSGTAEGTQYF.

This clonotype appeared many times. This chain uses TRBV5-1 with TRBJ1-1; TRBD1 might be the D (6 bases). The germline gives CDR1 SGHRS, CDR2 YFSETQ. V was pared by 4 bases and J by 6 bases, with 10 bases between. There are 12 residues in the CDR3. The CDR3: CASSREGAEAFF. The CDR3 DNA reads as TGCGCCAGCAGCCGTGAGGGGGCTGAAGCTTTCTTT.

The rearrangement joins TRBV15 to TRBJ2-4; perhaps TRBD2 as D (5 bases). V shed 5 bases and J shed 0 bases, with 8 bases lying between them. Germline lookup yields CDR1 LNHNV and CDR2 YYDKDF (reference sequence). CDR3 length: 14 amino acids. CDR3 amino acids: CATSRGGAKNIQYF. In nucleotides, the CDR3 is TGTGCCACCAGCCGCGGAGGAGCCAAAAACATTCAGTACTTC.

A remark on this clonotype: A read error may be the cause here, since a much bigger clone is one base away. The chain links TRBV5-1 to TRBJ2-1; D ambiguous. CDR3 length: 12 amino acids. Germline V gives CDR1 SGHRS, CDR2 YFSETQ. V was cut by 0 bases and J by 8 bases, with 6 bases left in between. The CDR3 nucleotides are TGCGCCAGCAGCTTGGGGCTACATGAGCAGTTCTTC. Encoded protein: CASSLGLHEQFF.

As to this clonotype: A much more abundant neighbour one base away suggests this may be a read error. CDR3 loop: CASSPGLVKNIQYF. For the CDR3, the DNA is TGTGCCAGCAGCCCCGGGTTAGTCAAAAACATTCAGTACTTC. This chain links TRBV7-2 with TRBJ2-4, with unresolved D. The CDR3 loop spans 14 amino acids. Germline assignment: CDR1 SGHTA and CDR2 FQGNSA. Trimming took 5 bases from V and 3 from J, leaving 11 bases between them.

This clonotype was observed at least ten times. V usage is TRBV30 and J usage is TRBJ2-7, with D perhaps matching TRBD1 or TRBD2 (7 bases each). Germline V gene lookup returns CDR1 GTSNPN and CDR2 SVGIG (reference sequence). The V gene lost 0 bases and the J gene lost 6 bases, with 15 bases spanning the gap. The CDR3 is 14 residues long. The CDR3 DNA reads TGTGCCTGGAGTGTACAGGGAGGGGGCTCCGAGCAGTACTTC. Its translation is CAWSVQGGGSEQYF.

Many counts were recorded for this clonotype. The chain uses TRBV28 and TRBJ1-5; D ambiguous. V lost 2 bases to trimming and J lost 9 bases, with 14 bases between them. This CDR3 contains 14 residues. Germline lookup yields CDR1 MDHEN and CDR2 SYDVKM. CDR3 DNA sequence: TGTGCCAGCAGTTTACGGGCCGGGTCTGCGCCCCAGCATTTT. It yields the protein CASSLRAGSAPQHF.

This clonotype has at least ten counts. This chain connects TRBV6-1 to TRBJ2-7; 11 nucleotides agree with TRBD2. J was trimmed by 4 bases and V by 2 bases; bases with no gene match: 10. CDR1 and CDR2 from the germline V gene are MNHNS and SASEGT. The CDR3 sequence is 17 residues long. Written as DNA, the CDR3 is TGTGCCAGCAGTGAATGGGGGGATACTAGCGGGAGTTACGAGCAGTACTTC. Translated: CASSEWGDTSGSYEQYF.

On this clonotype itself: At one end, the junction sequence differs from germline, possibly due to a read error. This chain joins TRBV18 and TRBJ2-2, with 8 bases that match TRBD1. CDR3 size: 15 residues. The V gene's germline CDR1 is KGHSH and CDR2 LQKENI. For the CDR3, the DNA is TGTGCCAGCTCAATCGACAGGGGTTCAACCGGAGAGCTGTTTTTT. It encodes CASSIDRGSTGELFF.

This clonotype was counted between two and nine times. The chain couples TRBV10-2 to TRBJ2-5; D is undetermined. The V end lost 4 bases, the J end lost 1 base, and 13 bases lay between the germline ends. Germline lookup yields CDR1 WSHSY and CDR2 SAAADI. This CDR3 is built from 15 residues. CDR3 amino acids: CASSGHSQLQETQYF. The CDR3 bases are TGCGCCAGCAGTGGACACAGCCAACTCCAAGAGACCCAGTACTTC.